The next 9 T cell receptor beta chains were all read from a single sample in a study of T-cell memory formation after mild COVID-19 listed by TCRdb under 2021. The receptor library was made with 5' RACE. TCRdb lists the instrument as Illumina NovaSeq 6000. The public reads were reprocessed in TCRdb via fastp at Q25 and MiXCR, keeping in-frame beta chains. A single entry per CDR3 protein holds the most common genes and DNA from its merged rows. In this sample the table shows approximately 400,000 distinct CDR3 sequences, over 15% of which occur a single time. The ten largest account for around a fifth of the sample. The sample comprised PBMCs or a T cell subset sorted from them (not recorded which). The receptors were gathered from a man younger than 35 who had mild COVID-19 (a few samples of this study predate the infection). The sample titles of this study are shuffled in the database, so cell type and time point are left out; the donor was told from shared clones.

The chain employs TRBV4-2 and TRBJ2-3; 8 nucleotides align to TRBD2. V dropped 2 bases and J dropped 5; count of bases not matched to a gene: 15. The V gene's germline CDR1 is LGHNA and CDR2 YNFKEQ. The CDR3 extends over 18 amino acids. The CDR3 bases are TGTGCCAGCAGCCAATCCGGCCTCGGGGGGGCGTTTAAAGATACGCAGTATTTT. Its protein is CASSQSGLGGAFKDTQYF.

This clonotype was detected a few times. This chain connects TRBV12-3 or TRBV12-4 to TRBJ1-1; D is unclear. The CDR3 loop spans 12 amino acids. V lost 0 bases and J lost 14, with 13 bases in between. The CDR3 is CASSLAQSWFFF. Written as DNA, the CDR3 is TGTGCCAGCAGTTTAGCGCAGAGTTGGTTCTTCTTT.

The sample holds a few counts of this clonotype. J is TRBJ2-2 and V is TRBV11-2, with D unclear. The CDR3 is 17 residues long. Germline V gene sequence: CDR1 SGHAT, CDR2 FQNNGV. Trimming pared 2 bases from V and 12 bases from J, leaving 25 bases between. CDR3 bases: TGTGCCAGCAGCTTATCGACCCGGGCCTCGGGCGACCGACAGCTGTTTTTT. Translating it yields CASSLSTRASGDRQLFF.

This clonotype was recorded at least ten times. This rearrangement joins TRBV27 to TRBJ1-1; D is uncertain. The germline gives CDR1 MNHEY, CDR2 SMNVEV (reference sequence). V was pared by 2 bases and J by 2 bases, with 9 bases between. The CDR3 consists of 14 residues. The CDR3 is CASSLGPENTEAFF. The CDR3 DNA follows: TGTGCCAGCAGTTTAGGCCCAGAAAACACTGAAGCTTTCTTT.

This sequence joins TRBV20-1 and TRBJ2-2; D possibly uses TRBD1 or TRBD2 (5 bases each). Germline V gives CDR1 DFQATT, CDR2 SNEGSKA (reference sequence). Trimming took 6 bases from V and 2 from J, leaving 13 bases between them. The CDR3 runs 14 residues. The CDR3 reads CSATGTVNTGELFF. CDR3 nucleotide sequence: TGCAGTGCCACCGGGACGGTTAACACCGGGGAGCTGTTTTTT.

The chain has TRBV6-5 and TRBJ2-7, with D possibly being TRBD1 or TRBD2 (5 bases each). CDR3 length: 15 amino acids. The ends were cut back, 7 bases at V and 3 bases at J, with 19 bases in the middle. The germline V gene encodes CDR1 MNHEY and CDR2 SVGAGI. DNA of the CDR3: TGTGCCAGCACCAAAAGAGGGGTAGGCAGCTACGAGCAGTACTTC. It specifies CASTKRGVGSYEQYF.

This clonotype occurred a few times. J is TRBJ2-3 and V is TRBV7-3, with 7 positions matching TRBD2. The germline gives CDR1 SGHTA, CDR2 FQGTGA. Trimming removed 2 bases from V and 2 bases from J; junction bases left unmatched: 7. CDR3 length: 16 amino acids. The CDR3 loop reads CASSLSASGYTDTQYF. The CDR3, as DNA: TGTGCCAGCAGCTTATCAGCTAGCGGCTACACAGATACGCAGTATTTT. Full variable domain (rest looked up from reference TRBV7-3 and TRBJ2-3): GAGVSQTPSNKVTEKGKYVELRCDPISGHTALYWYRQSLGQGPEFLIYFQGTGAADDSGLPNDRFFAVRPEGSVSTLKIQRTERGDSAVYLCASSLSASGYTDTQYFGPGTRLTVL.

The rearrangement uses TRBV7-9 and TRBJ1-5, with D uncertain. Germline loops: CDR1 SEHNR, CDR2 FQNEAQ (reference sequence). Trimming took 8 bases from V and 4 from J, leaving 6 bases between them. This CDR3 region has 11 residues. The CDR3 region is CASGYNQPQHF. Written as DNA, the CDR3 is TGTGCCAGCGGCTATAATCAGCCCCAGCATTTT.

The rearrangement links TRBV5-4 to TRBJ2-3; D unresolved. This CDR3 contains 13 residues. Germline assignment: CDR1 SGHNT and CDR2 YYREEE (reference sequence). Trimming removed 10 bases from V and 0 bases from J, with 12 bases in between. The chain's CDR3 is CAGKTPSTDTQYF. CDR3 DNA: TGTGCCGGGAAGACCCCCAGCACAGATACGCAGTATTTT.